These 8 T cell receptor beta chains were all obtained from the same sample, sequenced in a study of T cells in localized non-small cell lung cancer. TCRdb's table, derived via immunoSEQ multiplex PCR, lists solely in-frame clones and lacks some. The sample shows 26,000 or so clones, about 85% of them seen only once. Sample: peripheral blood, taken before any cancer treatment. The receptors shown here come from a female donor of 60 years or more with stage II squamous cell lung carcinoma.

This rearrangement joins TRBV7-9 to TRBJ2-1, with TRBD2 identical over 10 bases. V trimming: 1 base; J trimming: 4 bases; junction bases outside the gene matches: 1. The CDR3 is 15 amino acids. Germline CDR1 and CDR2: SEHNR and FQNEAQ (reference sequence). CDR3 DNA sequence: TGTGCCAGCAGCTTAGGACTAGCGGGTTACAATGAGCAGTTCTTC. Encoded protein: CASSLGLAGYNEQFF.

The J gene is TRBJ2-3, the V gene TRBV11-2; the match to TRBD2 covers 10 bases. Trimming cost V 1 base and J 4 bases; bases outside gene matches: 8. The CDR3 has 17 residues. Germline values: CDR1 SGHAT, CDR2 FQNNGV. CDR3 sequence (DNA): TGTGCCAGCAGCTTAGTCCTAGCGGGAGCAGGGGCAGATACGCAGTATTTT. It codes for CASSLVLAGAGADTQYF.

This chain connects TRBV15 to TRBJ1-2, with TRBD1 matching over 11 bases. Germline CDR1 and CDR2: LNHNV and YYDKDF (reference sequence). The CDR3 covers 15 residues. V lost 5 bases to trimming and J lost 3 bases; unmatched junction nucleotides: 5. The CDR3 sequence: CATSEGTGGDYGYTF. In DNA form, the CDR3 reads TGTGCCACCAGCGAAGGGACAGGGGGAGACTATGGCTACACCTTC.

The gene calls are TRBV28 and TRBJ1-6; D is uncertain. Per germline, CDR1 MDHEN and CDR2 SYDVKM. There are 12 residues in the CDR3. V gave up 6 bases and J gave up 10 bases, with 10 bases separating them. CDR3 amino acids: CASRAPSSPLHF. DNA of the CDR3: TGTGCCAGCAGAGCCCCATCGTCACCCCTCCACTTT.

The J gene is TRBJ1-2, the V gene TRBV11-2; a possible D gene is TRBD1 (6 bases). Germline-derived CDR1 and CDR2 are SGHAT and FQNNGV. Trimming took 5 bases from V and 0 from J, leaving 13 bases between them. The length of the CDR3 is 15 residues. The CDR3, as DNA: TGTGCCAGCAGCAAAGACAGGACGGCTAACTATGGCTACACCTTC. This codes for CASSKDRTANYGYTF.

The rearrangement joins TRBV9 to TRBJ2-5; the match to TRBD1 covers 8 bases. The germline V gene encodes CDR1 SGDLS and CDR2 YYNGEE. Germline trimming cut 0 bases from V and 2 bases from J; bases unmatched to any gene: 9. The CDR3 sequence is 17 residues long. The CDR3 loop is CASSVAPQGVRQETQYF. The CDR3 coding sequence is TGTGCCAGCAGCGTAGCTCCACAGGGGGTACGACAAGAGACCCAGTACTTC.

There are a few counts of this clone. J is TRBJ1-1 and V is TRBV6-1; D is ambiguous. The CDR3 covers 15 residues. Trimming left V 4 bases short and J 2 bases short, with 14 bases between. Germline CDR1 MNHNS, CDR2 SASEGT. The CDR3 DNA follows: TGTGCCAGCAGTGGAAGGGCAGGAGCCAACACTGAAGCTTTCTTT. Its protein is CASSGRAGANTEAFF.

The rearrangement joins TRBV27 to TRBJ2-5; 9 nucleotides align to TRBD2. Germline values: CDR1 MNHEY, CDR2 SMNVEV (reference sequence). The CDR3 contains 16 residues. V lost 5 bases to trimming and J lost 2 bases; unmatched junction nucleotides: 9. CDR3 protein: CASSRRGGAIQETQYF. CDR3 DNA: TGTGCCAGCAGTAGGCGGGGGGGGGCCATACAAGAGACCCAGTACTTC.